This note documents a single T cell receptor beta chain sequence. Its antigen is unknown. The sample comes from a study of PD-1 blockade in classical Hodgkin lymphoma. The overall study: The study gave patients nivolumab 3 mg/kg intravenously every 2 weeks. Study results and limitations: Some patients started nivolumab under 1 year after ASCT, and they were excluded. Patients newly diagnosed and complete responders had comparable baseline diversity.

The CDR3 is 15 residues long. The V gene's germline CDR1 is SGHKS and CDR2 YYEKEE (reference sequence). V lost 2 bases, J lost 1 base, and 12 bases lay in between. The repertoire was sequenced with immunoSEQ multiplex PCR; TCRdb's copy has only in-frame clones and lacks some. The sample lists about 62,000 clones; approximately 88% were seen once. Brentuximab vedotin exposure varied, and every patient relapsed after autologous stem cell transplantation. The chain has TRBV5-5 and TRBJ1-1, with a weak D call TRBD1 (6 bases). This receptor was taken from a human donor with classical Hodgkin lymphoma. The starting material was peripheral blood mononuclear cells (PBMCs), obtained at baseline. DNA for the CDR3: TGTGCCAGCAGCTTACCCACAGGGACGAACACTGAAGCTTTCTTT. Translating it yields CASSLPTGTNTEAFF.